The clone carrying this T cell receptor (beta chain) is medium-sized within its sample. The CDR3 sequence is 16 residues long. V shed 6 bases and J 5 bases; nucleotides not matched to a gene: 10. TCRdb ran MiXCR on the reads and lists one entry per CDR3 protein. The sample records about 5,800 distinct CDR3 sequences, over 7.5% being singletons. Sequencing used CD4+ T cells from synovial fluid. The chain uses TRBV12-3 or TRBV12-4 and TRBJ2-1; TRBD2 aligns across 10 bases. This sequence was found in a human donor with rheumatoid arthritis. CDR3 region: CASSHPGLAKNNEQFF. The CDR3, as DNA: TGTGCCAGCAGCCACCCGGGACTAGCGAAGAACAATGAGCAGTTCTTC.